This T cell receptor (beta chain) was sequenced for a study of T-cell memory formation after mild COVID-19. Study outcomes and limitations: Balance between CD4 and CD8 was seen in clones contracting day 15 to 85, and a CD4+ lean was seen in later expanders.

This clonotype was counted between two and nine times. Its antigen is not known. With constant-segment primers, 5'RACE yielded cDNA libraries of TCR alpha and TCR beta that carried sample barcodes and UMIs. TCRdb re-analysed the 5' RACE reads in MiXCR, keeping a single row per CDR3 protein. The sample has hundreds of thousands of distinct CDR3 sequences, approximately 18% seen once. Trimming pared 9 bases from V and 5 bases from J, leaving 19 bases between. CDR1 and CDR2 from the germline V gene are SNHLY and FYNNEI. The CDR3 is 14 residues long. This TCR was recovered from an adult woman who had mild COVID-19 (a few samples of this study predate the infection). Cell type and time point are not known. The sample comprised PBMCs or a T cell subset sorted from them (not recorded which). The V call is TRBV2, the J call TRBJ1-1, with D possibly being TRBD1 (6 bases). In nucleotides, the CDR3 is TGTGCCAGAAGTAGTTTAGGGGGACATACTGAAGCTTTCTTT. Protein: CARSSLGGHTEAFF.